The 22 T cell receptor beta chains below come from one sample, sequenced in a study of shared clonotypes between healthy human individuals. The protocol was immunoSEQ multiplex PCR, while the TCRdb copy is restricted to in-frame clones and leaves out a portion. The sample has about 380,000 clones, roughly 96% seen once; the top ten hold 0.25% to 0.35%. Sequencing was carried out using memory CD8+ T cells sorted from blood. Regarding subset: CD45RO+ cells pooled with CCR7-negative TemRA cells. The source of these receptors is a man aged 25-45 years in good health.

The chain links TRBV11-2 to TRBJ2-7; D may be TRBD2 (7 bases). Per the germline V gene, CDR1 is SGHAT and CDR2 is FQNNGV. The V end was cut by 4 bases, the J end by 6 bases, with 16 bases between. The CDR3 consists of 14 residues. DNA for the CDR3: TGTGCCAGCAGCTCCCTCCGGGGGGCGTCCGAGCAGTACTTC. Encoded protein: CASSSLRGASEQYF.

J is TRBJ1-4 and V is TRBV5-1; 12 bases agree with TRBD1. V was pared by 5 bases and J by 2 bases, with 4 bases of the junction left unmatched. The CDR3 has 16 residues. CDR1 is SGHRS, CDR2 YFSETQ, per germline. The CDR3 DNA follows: TGCGCCAGCAGTCAGGGACAGGGGGCGACTAATGAAAAACTGTTTTTT. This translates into CASSQGQGATNEKLFF.

CDR3 DNA sequence: TGTGCCAGTAGTGGACTTTTCGGAAACACCATATATTTT. Amino acid sequence: CASSGLFGNTIYF. The V and J genes are TRBV19 and TRBJ1-3; the D is unclear. Trimming removed 5 bases at V and 4 bases at J, with 9 bases between. CDR3 length: 13 amino acids. Germline values: CDR1 LNHDA, CDR2 SQIVND (reference sequence).

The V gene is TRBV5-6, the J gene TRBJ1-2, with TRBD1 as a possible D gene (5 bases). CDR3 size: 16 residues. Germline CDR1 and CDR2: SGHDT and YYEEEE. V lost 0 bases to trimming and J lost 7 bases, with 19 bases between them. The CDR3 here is CASSLAPGAGPAGYTF. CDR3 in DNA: TGTGCCAGCAGCTTGGCCCCCGGGGCCGGGCCTGCTGGCTACACCTTC. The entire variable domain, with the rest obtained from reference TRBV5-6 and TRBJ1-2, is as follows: DAGVTQSPTHLIKTRGQQVTLRCSPKSGHDTVSWYQQALGQGPQFIFQYYEEEERQRGNFPDRFSGHQFPNYSSELNVNALLLGDSALYLCASSLAPGAGPAGYTFGSGTRLTVV.

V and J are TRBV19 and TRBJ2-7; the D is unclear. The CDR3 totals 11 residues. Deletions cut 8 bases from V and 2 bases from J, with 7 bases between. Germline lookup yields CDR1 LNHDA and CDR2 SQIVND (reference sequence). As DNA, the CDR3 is TGTGCCAGTTCAGGAGCCTACGAGCAGTACTTC. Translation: CASSGAYEQYF.

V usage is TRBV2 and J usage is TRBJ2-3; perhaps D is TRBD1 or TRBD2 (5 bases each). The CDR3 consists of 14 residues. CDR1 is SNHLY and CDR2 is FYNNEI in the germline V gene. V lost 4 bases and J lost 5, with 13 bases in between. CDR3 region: CASSAGSGRDTQYF. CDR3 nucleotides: TGTGCCAGCAGTGCGGGGTCAGGGAGAGATACGCAGTATTTT.

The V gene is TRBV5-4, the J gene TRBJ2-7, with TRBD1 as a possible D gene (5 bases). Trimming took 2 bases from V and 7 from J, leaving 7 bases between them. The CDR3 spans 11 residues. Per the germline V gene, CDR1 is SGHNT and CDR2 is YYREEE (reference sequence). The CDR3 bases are TGTGCCAGCAGCTTTTCAGGGGAGCAGTACTTC. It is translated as CASSFSGEQYF. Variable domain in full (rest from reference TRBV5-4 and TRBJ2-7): ETGVTQSPTHLIKTRGQQVTLRCSSQSGHNTVSWYQQALGQGPQFIFQYYREEENGRGNFPPRFSGLQFPNYSSELNVNALELDDSALYLCASSFSGEQYFGPGTRLTVT.

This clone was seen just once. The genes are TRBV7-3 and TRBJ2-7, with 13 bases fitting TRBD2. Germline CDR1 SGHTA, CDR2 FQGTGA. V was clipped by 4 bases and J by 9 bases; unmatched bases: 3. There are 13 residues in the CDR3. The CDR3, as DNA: TGTGCCAGCAGCTCGGGACTAGCGGGAATGCAGTACTTC. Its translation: CASSSGLAGMQYF.

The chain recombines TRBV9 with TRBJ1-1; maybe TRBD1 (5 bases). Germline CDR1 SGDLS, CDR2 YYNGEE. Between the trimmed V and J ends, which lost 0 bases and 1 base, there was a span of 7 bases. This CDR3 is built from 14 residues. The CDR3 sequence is CASSVVGTNTEAFF. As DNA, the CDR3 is TGTGCCAGCAGCGTAGTGGGGACGAACACTGAAGCTTTCTTT.

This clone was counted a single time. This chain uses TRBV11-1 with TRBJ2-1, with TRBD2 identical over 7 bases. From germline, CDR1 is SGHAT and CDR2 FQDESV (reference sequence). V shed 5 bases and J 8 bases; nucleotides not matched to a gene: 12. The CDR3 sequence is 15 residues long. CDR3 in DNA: TGTGCCAGCAGCCAGAACCTACTAGCGAGGGATGAGCAGTTCTTC. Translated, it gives CASSQNLLARDEQFF.

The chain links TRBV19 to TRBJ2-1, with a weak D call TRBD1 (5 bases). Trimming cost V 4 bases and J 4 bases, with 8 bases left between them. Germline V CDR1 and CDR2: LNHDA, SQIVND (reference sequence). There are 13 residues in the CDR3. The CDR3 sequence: CASSKQAYNEQFF. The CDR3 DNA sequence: TGTGCCAGTAGTAAACAGGCTTACAATGAGCAGTTCTTC.

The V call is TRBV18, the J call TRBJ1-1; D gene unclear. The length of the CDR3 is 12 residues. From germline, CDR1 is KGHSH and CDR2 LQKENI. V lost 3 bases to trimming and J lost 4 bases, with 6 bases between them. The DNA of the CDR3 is TGTGCCAGCTCACCCGGGCCCACTGAAGCTTTCTTT. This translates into CASSPGPTEAFF.

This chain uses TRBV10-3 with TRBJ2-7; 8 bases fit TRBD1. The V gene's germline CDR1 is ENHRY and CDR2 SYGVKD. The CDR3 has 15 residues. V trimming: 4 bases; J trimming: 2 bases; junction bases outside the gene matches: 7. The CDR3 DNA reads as TGTGCCATCAGTGCAACCGGGACAGGACCCTACGAGCAGTACTTC. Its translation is CAISATGTGPYEQYF.

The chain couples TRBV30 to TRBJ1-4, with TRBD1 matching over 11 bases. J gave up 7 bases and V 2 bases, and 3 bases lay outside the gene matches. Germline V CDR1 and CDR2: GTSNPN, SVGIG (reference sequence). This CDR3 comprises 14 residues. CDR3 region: CAWSTGTGGEKLFF. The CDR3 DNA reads TGTGCCTGGAGTACCGGGACAGGGGGTGAAAAACTGTTTTTT.

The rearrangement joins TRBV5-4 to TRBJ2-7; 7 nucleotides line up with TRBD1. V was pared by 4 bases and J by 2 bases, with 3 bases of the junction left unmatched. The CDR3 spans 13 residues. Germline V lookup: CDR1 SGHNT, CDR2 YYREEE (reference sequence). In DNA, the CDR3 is TGTGCCAGCAGCGGGCAGGGGGCCTACGAGCAGTACTTC. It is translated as CASSGQGAYEQYF.

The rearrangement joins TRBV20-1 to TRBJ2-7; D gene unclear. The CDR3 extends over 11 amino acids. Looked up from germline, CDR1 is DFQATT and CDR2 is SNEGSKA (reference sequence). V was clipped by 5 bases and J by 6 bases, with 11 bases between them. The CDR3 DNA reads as TGCAGTGCTGGTCAAGCGCTCGAGCAGTACTTC. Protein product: CSAGQALEQYF.

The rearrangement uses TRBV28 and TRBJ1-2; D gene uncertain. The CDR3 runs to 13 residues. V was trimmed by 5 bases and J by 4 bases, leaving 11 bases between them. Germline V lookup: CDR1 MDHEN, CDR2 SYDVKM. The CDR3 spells CASSRSLFYGYTF. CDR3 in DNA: TGTGCCAGCAGTAGGTCACTTTTCTATGGCTACACCTTC.

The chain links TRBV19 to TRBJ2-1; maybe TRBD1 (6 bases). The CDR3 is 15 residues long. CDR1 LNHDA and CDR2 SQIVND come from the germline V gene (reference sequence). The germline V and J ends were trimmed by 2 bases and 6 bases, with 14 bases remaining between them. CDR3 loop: CASSIFLTGSNEQFF. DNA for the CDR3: TGTGCCAGTAGTATATTTTTGACAGGAAGCAATGAGCAGTTCTTC. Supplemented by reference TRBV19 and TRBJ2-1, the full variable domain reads DGGITQSPKYLFRKEGQNVTLSCEQNLNHDAMYWYRQDPGQGLRLIYYSQIVNDFQKGDIAEGYSVSREKKESFPLTVTSAQKNPTAFYLCASSIFLTGSNEQFFGPGTRLTVL.

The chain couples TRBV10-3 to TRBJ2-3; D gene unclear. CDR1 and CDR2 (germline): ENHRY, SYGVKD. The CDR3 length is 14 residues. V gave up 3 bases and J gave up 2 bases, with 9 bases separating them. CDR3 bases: TGTGCCATCAGTGATGGTCGGGTCACAGATACGCAGTATTTT. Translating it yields CAISDGRVTDTQYF.

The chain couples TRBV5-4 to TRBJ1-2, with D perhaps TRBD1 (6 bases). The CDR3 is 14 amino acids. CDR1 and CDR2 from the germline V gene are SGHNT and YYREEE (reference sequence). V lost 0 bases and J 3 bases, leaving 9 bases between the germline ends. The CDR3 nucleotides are TGTGCCAGCAGCTTGGGACAGGCCGACTATGGCTACACCTTC. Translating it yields CASSLGQADYGYTF.

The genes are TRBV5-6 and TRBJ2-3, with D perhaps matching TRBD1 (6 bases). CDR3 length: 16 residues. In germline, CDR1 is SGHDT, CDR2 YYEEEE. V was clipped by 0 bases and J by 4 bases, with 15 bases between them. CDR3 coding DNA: TGTGCCAGCAGCTTGGGTCTGGGGGCCTGGGCAGATACGCAGTATTTT. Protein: CASSLGLGAWADTQYF.

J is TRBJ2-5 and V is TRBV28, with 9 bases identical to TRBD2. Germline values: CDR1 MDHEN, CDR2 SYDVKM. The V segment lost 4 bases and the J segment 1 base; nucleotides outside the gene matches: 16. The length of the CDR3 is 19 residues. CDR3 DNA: TGTGCCAGCAGTTACCACACCCAACCGGGACTAGCCTCCCAAGAGACCCAGTACTTC. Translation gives CASSYHTQPGLASQETQYF.